What follows are 11 T cell receptor beta chains derived from one specimen sequenced in a study of patients and donors after allogeneic stem cell transplantation. Via MiXCR, TCRdb re-called the RT-PCR reads, giving one row per CDR3 protein. The sample contains approximately 160,000 distinct CDR3 sequences, roughly 31% of which appear only once. Material: blood, either unsorted or a sorted T cell fraction (not recorded which). The receptors were sampled from a human donor who was either an allogeneic HSCT recipient or a stem cell or donor lymphocyte infusion donor (not recorded which). It is not recorded whose cells these are; they may come from a transplant donor.

The rearrangement joins TRBV29-1 to TRBJ2-1, with 9 bases matching TRBD2. CDR1 SQVTM and CDR2 ANQGSEA come from the germline V gene. The J segment lost 10 bases and the V segment lost 4 bases, leaving 14 bases of the junction unmatched. The CDR3 runs 15 residues. The DNA of the CDR3 is TGCAGCGTTGTGGGGTGGCTAGCGGGATTTCGGGAGCAGTTCTTC. Residues: CSVVGWLAGFREQFF.

This chain uses TRBV7-9 with TRBJ1-4; D gene ambiguous. Trimming removed 7 bases at V and 8 bases at J, with 20 bases between. The CDR3 contains 15 residues. Germline loops: CDR1 SEHNR, CDR2 FQNEAQ (reference sequence). CDR3 nucleotides: TGTGCCAGCACCCCTCTTGACAAGAAGAGGGAAAAACTGTTTTTT. Translation gives CASTPLDKKREKLFF.

The rearrangement uses TRBV5-5 and TRBJ1-5; 11 positions agree with TRBD1. The CDR3 is made up of 17 amino acids. The junction had 6 bases not matched to a gene; V was cut back by 4 bases and J by 0 bases. Germline-derived CDR1 and CDR2 are SGHKS and YYEKEE (reference sequence). CDR3 sequence reads: CASSNRTGGLSNQPQHF. The DNA for the CDR3 is TGTGCCAGCAGCAACCGGACAGGGGGCCTTAGCAATCAGCCCCAGCATTTT.

The chain combines TRBV25-1 with TRBJ2-2; the D gene is possibly TRBD2 (5 bases). Deletions cut 1 base from V and 2 bases from J, with 14 bases between. Germline loops: CDR1 MGHDK, CDR2 SYGVNS. The CDR3 totals 17 residues. The CDR3, as DNA: TGTGCCAGCAGTGAATTCGGACTTACTTCTAACACCGGGGAGCTGTTTTTT. It specifies CASSEFGLTSNTGELFF.

The V gene is TRBV28, the J gene TRBJ1-5; 9 bases map to TRBD1. J lost 8 bases, V lost 10 bases, and 12 bases had no gene match. The CDR3 has 14 amino acids. Looked up from germline, CDR1 is MDHEN and CDR2 is SYDVKM. CDR3: CATSVPGQGKPQHF. CDR3 nucleotides: TGTGCCACCTCTGTCCCGGGACAGGGCAAGCCCCAGCATTTT.

This clonotype was found many times. CDR3 loop: CASGTLPILAGNTIYF. Written as DNA, the CDR3 is TGTGCCAGCGGTACCCTCCCGATCTTAGCTGGAAACACCATATATTTT. The chain has TRBV27 and TRBJ1-3, with D unresolved. The CDR3 extends over 16 amino acids. The V gene lost 8 bases and the J gene lost 2 bases, with 19 bases spanning the gap. Germline-derived CDR1 and CDR2 are MNHEY and SMNVEV (reference sequence).

The J gene is TRBJ2-3, the V gene TRBV6-1; 7 bases match TRBD2. CDR3 length equals 15 residues. The V gene's germline CDR1 is MNHNS and CDR2 SASEGT. J lost 2 bases, V lost 1 base, and 3 bases had no gene match. CDR3 residues: CASSEVGGFTDTQYF. The CDR3 nucleotides are TGTGCCAGCAGTGAAGTGGGGGGGTTCACAGATACGCAGTATTTT.

This chain uses TRBV10-3 with TRBJ1-1; no reliable D call. The ends were cut back, 0 bases at V and 1 base at J, with 6 bases in the middle. This CDR3 is 14 amino acids long. Germline V gene sequence: CDR1 ENHRY, CDR2 SYGVKD. CDR3 protein: CAISESSGNTEAFF. In nucleotides, the CDR3 is TGTGCCATCAGTGAGTCGTCGGGGAACACTGAAGCTTTCTTT.

This clonotype was detected only once. The chain has TRBV7-6 and TRBJ2-2; D remains ambiguous. V was cut by 3 bases and J by 6 bases, with 11 bases left in between. Per germline, CDR1 SGHVS and CDR2 FNYEAQ. This CDR3 is 14 amino acids long. CDR3: CASSLSSRSGELFF. The CDR3 DNA is TGTGCCAGCAGCTTGTCGTCGAGGTCCGGGGAGCTGTTTTTT.

This clonotype occurred a few times. The chain links TRBV5-1 to TRBJ2-2, with TRBD2 matching over 9 bases. Unmatched junction bases numbered 17, after V lost 5 bases and J lost 9 bases. The CDR3 contains 17 residues. The V gene's germline CDR1 is SGHRS and CDR2 YFSETQ. Written as DNA, the CDR3 is TGCGCCAGCAGAGCCTGGGAGGTAGCGGGAGCGCTAAGGGAGCTGTTTTTT. Its translation: CASRAWEVAGALRELFF.

This clonotype was counted once. A much larger clonotype is one base distant, so this may be a read error. The chain carries TRBV12-3 or TRBV12-4 and TRBJ1-5; D is uncertain. This CDR3 region has 13 residues. In nucleotides, the CDR3 is TGTGCCAGCAGTATTTATAGCAATCAGCCCCACCATTTT. Translating it yields CASSIYSNQPHHF.